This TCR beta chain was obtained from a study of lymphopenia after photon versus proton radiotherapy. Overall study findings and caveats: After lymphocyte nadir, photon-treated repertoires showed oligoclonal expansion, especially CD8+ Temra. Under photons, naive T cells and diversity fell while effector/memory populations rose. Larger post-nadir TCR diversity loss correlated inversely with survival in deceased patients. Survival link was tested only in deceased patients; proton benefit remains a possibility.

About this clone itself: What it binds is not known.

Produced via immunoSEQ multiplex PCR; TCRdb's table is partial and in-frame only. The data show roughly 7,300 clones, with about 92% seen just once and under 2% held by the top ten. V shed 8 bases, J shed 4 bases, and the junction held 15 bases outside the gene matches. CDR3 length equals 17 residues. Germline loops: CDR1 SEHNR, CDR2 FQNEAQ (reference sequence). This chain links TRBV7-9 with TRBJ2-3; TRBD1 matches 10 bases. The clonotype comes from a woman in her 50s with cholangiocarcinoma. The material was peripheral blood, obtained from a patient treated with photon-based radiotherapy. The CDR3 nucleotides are TGTGCCAGCCGTCCCTGGCGGGGACAGGGGATTCCAGATACGCAGTATTTT. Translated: CASRPWRGQGIPDTQYF.